This entry lists 7 T cell receptor beta chains sequenced from one sample in a study of T-cell reconstitution after alpha-beta-depleted transplantation in children. Unique molecular identifiers were incorporated when the TCRbeta library was constructed. One entry per CDR3 protein, called by TCRdb with MiXCR from the PCR reads. The data show approximately 230,000 distinct CDR3 sequences, about 24% seen once. The material was PBMCs, mostly from graft donor cells, obtained 360 days after TCRalphabeta/CD19-depleted stem cell transplant. The receptors shown here come from a female patient aged 2 to 10 who had a stem cell transplant for congenital amegakaryocytic thrombocytopenia, so the T cells may come from the graft donor.

The count of this clonotype is one. V gene TRBV9 combines with J gene TRBJ2-5, with 9 bases fitting TRBD1. This CDR3 is built from 17 residues. Germline V gene lookup returns CDR1 SGDLS and CDR2 YYNGEE. The V segment lost 0 bases and the J segment 2 bases; nucleotides outside the gene matches: 8. In DNA form, the CDR3 reads TGTGCCAGCAGCGTAGGTCTCGGGACAGGGCGACAAGAGACCCAGTACTTC. Its translation: CASSVGLGTGRQETQYF. Based on the CDR3 plus reference TRBV9 and TRBJ2-5, the full variable domain is DSGVTQTPKHLITATGQRVTLRCSPRSGDLSVYWYQQSLDQGLQFLIQYYNGEERAKGNILERFSAQQFPDLHSELNLSSLELGDSALYFCASSVGLGTGRQETQYFGPGTRLLVL.

The chain has TRBV7-2 and TRBJ1-6, with D perhaps matching TRBD1 (6 bases). Germline CDR1 is SGHTA and CDR2 is FQGNSA. Trimming shortened V by 0 bases and J by 10 bases, and 13 bases separated the two germline ends. The CDR3 extends over 15 amino acids. This CDR3 reads CASSLAGGEGSPLHF. The DNA for the CDR3 is TGTGCCAGCAGCTTAGCAGGGGGGGAGGGATCACCCCTCCACTTT.

This chain uses TRBV11-2 with TRBJ2-1; a weak D match, TRBD1 (6 bases). The CDR3 loop spans 14 amino acids. The V end lost 4 bases, the J end lost 6 bases, and 13 bases lay between the germline ends. The germline V gene encodes CDR1 SGHAT and CDR2 FQNNGV. The CDR3 spells CASSSGVIGNEQFF. The CDR3 DNA reads TGTGCCAGCAGCTCAGGGGTTATTGGCAATGAGCAGTTCTTC.

In this sample, this clonotype turned up a few times. V gene TRBV7-9 combines with J gene TRBJ1-1; 8 bases line up with TRBD1. The CDR3 sequence is 14 residues long. Germline CDR1 reads SEHNR; CDR2 reads FQNEAQ (reference sequence). Unmatched junction bases numbered 4, after V lost 4 bases and J lost 3 bases. The CDR3 is CASSSGTGYTEAFF. CDR3 DNA sequence: TGTGCCAGCAGCTCCGGGACAGGTTACACTGAAGCTTTCTTT.

This clonotype was seen a handful of times. The chain links TRBV20-1 to TRBJ2-1, with TRBD2 identical over 10 bases. CDR1 DFQATT and CDR2 SNEGSKA come from the germline V gene (reference sequence). V shed 6 bases, J shed 6 bases, and the junction held 8 bases outside the gene matches. The CDR3 contains 14 residues. CDR3 in amino acids: CSALSGRGSNEQFF. DNA for the CDR3: TGCAGTGCCTTGAGCGGGAGGGGTTCCAATGAGCAGTTCTTC.

This clonotype was counted between two and nine times. The chain links TRBV20-1 to TRBJ2-7; a weak D match, TRBD1 (6 bases). The germline V gene encodes CDR1 DFQATT and CDR2 SNEGSKA (reference sequence). V was shortened by 6 bases and J by 2 bases, with 23 bases between the two germline ends. The CDR3 has 16 amino acids. CDR3 sequence reads: CSALTGPGTWAYEQYF. CDR3 coding DNA: TGCAGTGCCCTCACCGGACCCGGGACATGGGCCTACGAGCAGTACTTC.

In its sample, this clonotype was seen a few times. This chain links TRBV20-1 with TRBJ1-5; perhaps TRBD1 as D (5 bases). This CDR3 comprises 15 residues. V lost 5 bases to trimming and J lost 1 base, with 15 bases between them. Germline CDR1 DFQATT, CDR2 SNEGSKA (reference sequence). The CDR3 protein is CSAPAQGASNQPQHF. CDR3 in DNA: TGCAGTGCTCCAGCCCAGGGTGCGAGCAATCAGCCCCAGCATTTT.